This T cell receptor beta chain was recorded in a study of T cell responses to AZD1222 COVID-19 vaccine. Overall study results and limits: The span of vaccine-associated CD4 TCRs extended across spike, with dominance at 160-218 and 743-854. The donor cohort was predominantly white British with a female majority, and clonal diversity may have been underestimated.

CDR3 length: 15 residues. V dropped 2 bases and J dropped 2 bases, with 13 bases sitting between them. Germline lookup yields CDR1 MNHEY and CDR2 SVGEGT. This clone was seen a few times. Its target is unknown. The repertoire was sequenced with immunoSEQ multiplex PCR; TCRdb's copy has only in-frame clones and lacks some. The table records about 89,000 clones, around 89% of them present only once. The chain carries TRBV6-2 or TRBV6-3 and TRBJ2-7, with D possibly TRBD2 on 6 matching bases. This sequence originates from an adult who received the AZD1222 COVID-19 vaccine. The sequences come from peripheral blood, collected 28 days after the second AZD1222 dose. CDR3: CASSYGGLKPYEQYF. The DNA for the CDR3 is TGTGCCAGCAGTTACGGGGGACTTAAACCCTACGAGCAGTACTTC.